The clone carrying this TCR beta chain was seen only once. The assay was immunoSEQ multiplex PCR, and TCRdb's table has in-frame clones only and misses some. The sample includes more than 2 million clones, about 94% seen only once; the top ten take approximately 1.2%. These data belong to a study of shared clonotypes between healthy human individuals. CDR3 size: 14 residues. V lost 4 bases and J lost 13, with 18 bases in between. Positive CCR7 selection of CD45RO-negative cells yielded the naive CD8 cells, and terminally differentiated effector memory CD45RA+ cells were excluded. The donor population consisted of healthy HIV-negative adults with no recent acute infections or vaccinations.

The chain carries TRBV5-3 and TRBJ1-6, with D perhaps matching TRBD1 (5 bases). Being an ORF, TRBV5-3 has a function that is uncertain. The material sequenced was naive CD8+ T cells sorted from blood. The origin of this receptor is a man aged 18 to 30 in good health. CDR3 DNA sequence: TGTGCCAGAAGCGCGGGACCCTTCAGGGATCCCCTCCACTTT. As protein: CARSAGPFRDPLHF.